The 11 T cell receptor beta chains below come from one sample, sequenced in a study of T cell responses to AZD1222 COVID-19 vaccine. Produced via immunoSEQ multiplex PCR; TCRdb's table is partial and in-frame only. Counted here are 150,000 to 200,000 clones, approximately 90% occurring once; the ten biggest clones make up approximately 1.8%. Sequenced material: peripheral blood, taken 28 days after the second AZD1222 dose. The receptors here all came from an adult who received the AZD1222 COVID-19 vaccine.

The chain combines TRBV9 with TRBJ1-6; 7 nucleotides line up with TRBD1. CDR1 and CDR2 (germline): SGDLS, YYNGEE. The CDR3 length is 13 residues. The CDR3 DNA sequence: TGTGCGTCATCGGGACAGAACGATTCACCCCTCCACTTT. It encodes CASSGQNDSPLHF.

DNA for the CDR3: TGTGCCAGCAGGCACTCCGACAGTACCGAAGCTTTCTTT. As protein: CASRHSDSTEAFF. The rearrangement uses TRBV3-1 (or the pseudogene TRBV3-2) and TRBJ1-1; weak D call: TRBD1 (5 bases). The V and J ends lost 6 bases and 8 bases respectively, with 16 bases between them. Germline V CDR1 and CDR2: LGHDT, YNNKEL (reference sequence). The CDR3 consists of 13 residues.

This chain links TRBV5-4 with TRBJ2-1, with unresolved D. V was shortened by 4 bases and J by 2 bases, with 13 bases between the two germline ends. CDR1 is SGHNT, CDR2 YYREEE, per germline (reference sequence). This CDR3 is 15 amino acids long. The CDR3 loop reads CASSRGLEPYNEQFF. The CDR3 DNA sequence: TGTGCCAGCAGCCGCGGTCTAGAGCCCTACAATGAGCAGTTCTTC.

Of note for this clone: The CDR3 does not end in the conserved phenylalanine or tryptophan, so this is likely a read error. The limits of the CDR3 on the DNA are not certain, so only TCRdb's listed CDR3 is given. V usage is TRBV6-1 and J usage is TRBJ1-2. The CDR3 is 14 residues long, ends included. From germline, CDR1 is MNHNS and CDR2 SASEGT. CDR3 sequence: CASSEVVGSRTFPS.

The rearrangement uses TRBV7-2 and TRBJ2-7; D gene unclear. Germline CDR1 SGHTA, CDR2 FQGNSA. The germline V and J ends were trimmed by 1 base and 7 bases, with 11 bases remaining between them. This CDR3 region has 13 residues. CDR3 coding DNA: TGTGCCAGCAGCTTAGTGCGGCAGAGGGAGCAGTACTTC. Amino acid sequence: CASSLVRQREQYF. Together with reference TRBV7-2 and TRBJ2-7, the CDR3 gives the full variable domain: GAGVSQSPSNKVTEKGKDVELRCDPISGHTALYWYRQSLGQGLEFLIYFQGNSAPDKSGLPSDRFSAERTGGSVSTLTIQRTQQEDSAVYLCASSLVRQREQYFGPGTRLTVT.

The gene calls are TRBV5-1 and TRBJ2-7; perhaps TRBD1 as D (6 bases). The CDR3 is 14 amino acids. V lost 0 bases and J lost 0, with 7 bases in between. Germline V gives CDR1 SGHRS, CDR2 YFSETQ. The chain's CDR3 is CASSLGTASYEQYF. DNA of the CDR3: TGCGCCAGCAGCTTGGGGACAGCCTCCTACGAGCAGTACTTC.

The CDR3: CASSDWGGRTEAFF. The CDR3 DNA follows: TGTGCCAGCAGTGATTGGGGTGGTAGGACTGAAGCTTTCTTT. V and J are TRBV2 and TRBJ1-1; unclear D gene. Germline lookup yields CDR1 SNHLY and CDR2 FYNNEI. Between the trimmed V and J ends, which lost 3 bases and 5 bases, there was a span of 13 bases. The length of the CDR3 is 14 residues.

The chain employs TRBV5-4 and TRBJ1-1; 8 nucleotides agree with TRBD1. The CDR3 is 16 residues long. Trimming at V came to 3 bases and at J to 1 base, leaving 8 bases not matched to a gene. The V gene's germline CDR1 is SGHNT and CDR2 YYREEE (reference sequence). The CDR3 loop reads CASSSGDRRRNTEAFF. The CDR3 nucleotides read TGTGCCAGCAGCTCGGGGGACAGGAGGAGGAACACTGAAGCTTTCTTT.

The chain couples TRBV19 to TRBJ1-5; weak D call: TRBD1 (6 bases). Germline lookup yields CDR1 LNHDA and CDR2 SQIVND (reference sequence). The CDR3 runs 13 residues. V lost 9 bases and J lost 3, with 12 bases in between. In DNA, the CDR3 is TGTGCCAGCGCGGGACAACTCAATCAGCCCCAGCATTTT. Amino acid sequence: CASAGQLNQPQHF.

This sequence joins TRBV10-2 and TRBJ2-2; D gene unclear. Germline V gives CDR1 WSHSY, CDR2 SAAADI. V shed 4 bases and J shed 9 bases, with 12 bases lying between them. The CDR3 extends over 13 amino acids. This CDR3 reads CASSVLARRELFF. DNA of the CDR3: TGCGCCAGCAGTGTTCTCGCTCGGCGGGAGCTGTTTTTT.

This chain uses TRBV19 with TRBJ2-3; 9 bases fit TRBD2. Trimming at V came to 3 bases and at J to 3 bases, leaving 1 base not matched to a gene. The CDR3 runs to 14 residues. The germline CDR1 and CDR2 sequences are LNHDA and SQIVND (reference sequence). CDR3: CASSMAGGTDTQYF. The CDR3 coding sequence is TGTGCCAGTAGTATGGCGGGAGGGACAGATACGCAGTATTTT.